This T cell receptor beta chain is from a study of shared clonotypes between healthy human individuals. Germline loops: CDR1 SGHVS, CDR2 FQNEAQ. The germline V and J ends were trimmed by 5 bases and 0 bases, with 14 bases remaining between them. The CDR3 extends over 16 amino acids. All of the donors resided in Nashville, Tennessee, and each was a Caucasian adult. Researchers drew on some 97 million PBMCs for genomic DNA from unsorted samples. Method: immunoSEQ multiplex PCR; TCRdb's copy keeps in-frame clones and lacks some. The table shows about 490,000 clones, with about three quarters occurring only once.

The receptor comes from a woman aged 40 to 50 in good health. Some clones in this sample may be carry-over from other donors' samples. J is TRBJ2-4 and V is TRBV7-8; tentative D call: TRBD1 (6 bases). The sequenced material came from PBMCs. CDR3 amino acids: CASSVDRFLAKNIQYF. The CDR3 nucleotides read TGTGCCAGCAGCGTAGACAGGTTCCTAGCCAAAAACATTCAGTACTTC.